A single sample gave rise to the 8 T cell receptor beta chains below, sequenced in a study of sequential checkpoint blockade in melanoma. Profiling relied on immunoSEQ multiplex PCR, and the TCRdb table lists in-frame clones only, not all of them. This table has around 6,000 clones, over 20% appearing once. Treatment indicated: randomized to nivolumab then ipilimumab (arm A) or the reverse (arm B). The sequenced sample was tumor tissue (inferred from file names), obtained from a patient given nivolumab and ipilimumab in sequence. These receptors all stem from a human donor with melanoma.

This clone was seen just once. V and J are TRBV5-1 and TRBJ2-5, with 11 bases that match TRBD2. This CDR3 contains 14 residues. Trimming cost V 4 bases and J 5 bases; bases outside gene matches: 4. From germline, CDR1 is SGHRS and CDR2 YFSETQ. This CDR3 is CASSTSGSTETQYF. The DNA of the CDR3 is TGCGCCAGCAGCACTAGCGGGAGTACGGAGACCCAGTACTTC.

This clone was counted a single time. The gene calls are TRBV5-1 and TRBJ2-2; 8 bases are shared with TRBD1. The germline V gene encodes CDR1 SGHRS and CDR2 YFSETQ. The CDR3 length is 15 residues. Germline trimming cut 0 bases from V and 6 bases from J; bases unmatched to any gene: 4. The CDR3 region has the DNA TGCGCCAGCAGCTTGGACGACAGGGGCCCCGGGGAGCTGTTTTTT. Its protein product is CASSLDDRGPGELFF.

This rearrangement joins TRBV7-1 to TRBJ2-3, with 9 positions matching TRBD2. TRBV7-1 is an open reading frame whose function is uncertain. This CDR3 contains 13 residues. J lost 5 bases, V lost 11 bases, and 8 bases had no gene match. This CDR3 reads CAVVATSGDTQYF. The CDR3 bases are TGTGCCGTGGTGGCGACTAGCGGAGATACGCAGTATTTT.

The chain has TRBV1 and TRBJ2-6; the listed D gene, TRBD1, was not tested against the DNA. TRBV1 is described as a pseudogene. The length of the CDR3 is 17 residues. The chain's CDR3 is CASSASRGLTGANVLTF. In nucleotides, the CDR3 is TGCGCCAGCAGCGCCTCCAGGGGTCTAACTGGGGCCAACGTCCTGACTTTC.

The genes are TRBV5-1 and TRBJ2-1; TRBD2 matches at 12 bases. V was clipped by 4 bases and J by 9 bases; unmatched bases: 5. The CDR3 is made up of 14 amino acids. Germline-derived CDR1 and CDR2 are SGHRS and YFSETQ. This CDR3 reads CASSMTSGSGEQFF. The CDR3 bases are TGCGCCAGCAGCATGACTAGCGGGAGTGGTGAGCAGTTCTTC.

This clone showed up just once. V gene TRBV18 combines with J gene TRBJ2-7; 9 positions match TRBD1. Germline V lookup: CDR1 KGHSH, CDR2 LQKENI. With 5 bases clipped from V and 5 bases from J, the junction kept 7 bases outside the gene matches. The length of the CDR3 is 14 residues. CDR3 sequence reads: CASSKGQGFNEQYF. As DNA, the CDR3 is TGTGCCAGCTCAAAAGGACAGGGGTTTAACGAGCAGTACTTC. The whole variable domain, remainder taken from reference TRBV18 and TRBJ2-7, is NAGVMQNPRHLVRRRGQEARLRCSPMKGHSHVYWYRQLPEEGLKFMVYLQKENIIDESGMPKERFSAEFPKEGPSILRIQQVVRGDSAAYFCASSKGQGFNEQYFGPGTRLTVT.

This clone was counted a few times. The V call is TRBV7-2, the J call TRBJ1-2; TRBD1 matches at 7 bases. After removal of 4 bases from V and 4 bases from J, the junction contained 3 bases not matched to a gene. The V gene's germline CDR1 is SGHTA and CDR2 FQGNSA. The CDR3 extends over 13 amino acids. CDR3 sequence (DNA): TGTGCCAGCAGCTCGACAGGGAGCTATGGCTACACCTTC. Protein: CASSSTGSYGYTF.

The chain has TRBV23-1 and TRBJ2-7, with 7 bases identical to TRBD1. TRBV23-1 is recorded as an ORF, its role being uncertain. The CDR3 has 13 residues. Trimming at V came to 6 bases and at J to 2 bases, leaving 4 bases not matched to a gene. The DNA for the CDR3 is TGCGCCAGCAGCCGGGACAGAACCTACGAGCAGTACTTC. Translation gives CASSRDRTYEQYF.